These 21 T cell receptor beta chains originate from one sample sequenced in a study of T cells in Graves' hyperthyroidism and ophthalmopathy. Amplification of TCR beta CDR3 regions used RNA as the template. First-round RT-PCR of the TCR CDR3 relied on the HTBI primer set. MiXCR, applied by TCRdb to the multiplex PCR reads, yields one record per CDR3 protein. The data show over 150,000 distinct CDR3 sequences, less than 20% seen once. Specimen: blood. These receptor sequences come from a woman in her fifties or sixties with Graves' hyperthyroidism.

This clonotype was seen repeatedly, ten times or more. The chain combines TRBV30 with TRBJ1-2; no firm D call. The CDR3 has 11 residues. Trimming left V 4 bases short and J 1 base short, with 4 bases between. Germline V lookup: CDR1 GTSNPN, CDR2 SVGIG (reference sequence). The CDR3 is CAWTNNYGYTF. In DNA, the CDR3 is TGTGCCTGGACTAATAACTATGGCTACACCTTC.

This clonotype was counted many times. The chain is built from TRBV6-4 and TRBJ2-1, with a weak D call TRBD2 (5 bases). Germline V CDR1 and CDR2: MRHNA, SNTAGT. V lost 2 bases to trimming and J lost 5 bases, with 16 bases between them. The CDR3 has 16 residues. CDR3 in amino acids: CASSDRWGLAHNEQFF. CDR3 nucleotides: TGTGCCAGCAGTGACCGATGGGGATTAGCGCACAATGAGCAGTTCTTC.

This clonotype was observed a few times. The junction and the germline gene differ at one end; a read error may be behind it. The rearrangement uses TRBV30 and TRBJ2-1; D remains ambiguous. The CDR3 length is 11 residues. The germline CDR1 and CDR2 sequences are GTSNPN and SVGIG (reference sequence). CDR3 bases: TGTGCCCGGAGTCGAGCTAATGAGCAGTTCTTC. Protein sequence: CARSRANEQFF.

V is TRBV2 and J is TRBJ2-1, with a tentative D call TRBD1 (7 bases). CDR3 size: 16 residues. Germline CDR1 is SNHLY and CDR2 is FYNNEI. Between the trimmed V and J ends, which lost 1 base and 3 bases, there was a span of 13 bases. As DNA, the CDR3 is TGTGCCAGCAGTGAAGACCAGGGGGGCTTCTACAATGAGCAGTTCTTC. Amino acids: CASSEDQGGFYNEQFF.

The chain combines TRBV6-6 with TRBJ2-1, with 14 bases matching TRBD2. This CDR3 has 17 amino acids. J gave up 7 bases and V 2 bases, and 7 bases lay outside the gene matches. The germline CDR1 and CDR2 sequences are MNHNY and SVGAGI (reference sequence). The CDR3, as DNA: TGTGCCAGCAGTTACGAGACTAGCGGGAGGGGTTTGAATGAGCAGTTCTTC. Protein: CASSYETSGRGLNEQFF.

The CDR3, as DNA: TGTGCCAGCAGTGGCATGGGGGATAATTCACCCCTCCACTTT. Its protein product is CASSGMGDNSPLHF. V gene TRBV6-5 combines with J gene TRBJ1-6, with a weak D call TRBD1 (5 bases). V was shortened by 5 bases and J by 5 bases, with 10 bases between the two germline ends. Germline V gene sequence: CDR1 MNHEY, CDR2 SVGAGI. CDR3 length: 14 residues.

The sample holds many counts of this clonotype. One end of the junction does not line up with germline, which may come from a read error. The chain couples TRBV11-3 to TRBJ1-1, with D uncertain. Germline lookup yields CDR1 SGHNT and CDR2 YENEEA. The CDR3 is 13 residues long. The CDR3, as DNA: TGTGCCAGCAGATTAGACATGAACACTGAAGCTTTCTTT. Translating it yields CASRLDMNTEAFF.

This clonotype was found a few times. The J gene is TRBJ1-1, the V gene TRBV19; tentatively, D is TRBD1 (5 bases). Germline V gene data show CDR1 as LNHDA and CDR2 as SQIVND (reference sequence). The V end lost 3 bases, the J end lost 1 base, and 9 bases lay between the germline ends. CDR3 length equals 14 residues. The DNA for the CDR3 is TGTGCCAGTAGTATCGCAGGGCCGAACACTGAAGCTTTCTTT. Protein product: CASSIAGPNTEAFF.

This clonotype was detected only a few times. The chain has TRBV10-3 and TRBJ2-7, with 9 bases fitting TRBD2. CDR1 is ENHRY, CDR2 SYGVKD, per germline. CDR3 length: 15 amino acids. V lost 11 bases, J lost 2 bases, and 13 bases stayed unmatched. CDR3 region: CALHVSGGPTYEQYF. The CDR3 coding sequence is TGTGCCCTCCACGTGAGCGGGGGGCCCACCTACGAGCAGTACTTC.

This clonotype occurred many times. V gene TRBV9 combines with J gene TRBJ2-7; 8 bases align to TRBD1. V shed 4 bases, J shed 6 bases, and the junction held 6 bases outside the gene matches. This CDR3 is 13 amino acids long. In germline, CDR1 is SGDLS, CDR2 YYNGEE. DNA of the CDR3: TGTGCCAGCAGCAACATCGACAGGGGCGAGCAGTACTTC. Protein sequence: CASSNIDRGEQYF.

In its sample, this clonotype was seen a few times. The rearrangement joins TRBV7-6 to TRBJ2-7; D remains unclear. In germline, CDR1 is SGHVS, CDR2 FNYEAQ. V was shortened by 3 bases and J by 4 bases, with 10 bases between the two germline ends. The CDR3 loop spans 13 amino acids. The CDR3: CASSFGPRYEQYF. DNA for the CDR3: TGTGCCAGCAGCTTTGGACCACGATACGAGCAGTACTTC.

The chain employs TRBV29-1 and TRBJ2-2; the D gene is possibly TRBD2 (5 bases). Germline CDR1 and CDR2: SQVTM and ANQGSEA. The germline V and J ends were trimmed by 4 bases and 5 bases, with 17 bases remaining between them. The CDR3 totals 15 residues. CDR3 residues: CSVAWGETLTGELFF. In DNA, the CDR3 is TGCAGCGTTGCTTGGGGAGAGACATTAACCGGGGAGCTGTTTTTT.

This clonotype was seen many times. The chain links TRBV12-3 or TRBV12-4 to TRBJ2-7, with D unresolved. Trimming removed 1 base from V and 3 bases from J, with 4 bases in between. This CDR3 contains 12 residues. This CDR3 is CASSLGNYEQYF. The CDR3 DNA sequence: TGTGCCAGCAGTTTAGGGAACTACGAGCAGTACTTC.

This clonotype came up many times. The CDR3 nucleotides are TGTGCCAGCAGCTTACCAGGGACCGTTATGAACACTGAAGCTTTCTTT. This codes for CASSLPGTVMNTEAFF. J is TRBJ1-1 and V is TRBV7-8, with D perhaps matching TRBD1 (5 bases). The CDR3 is 16 residues long. Germline loops: CDR1 SGHVS, CDR2 FQNEAQ. Trimming took off 2 bases at V and 0 bases at J, with 13 bases between the two ends. The whole variable domain, remainder taken from reference TRBV7-8 and TRBJ1-1, is GAGVSQSPRYKVAKRGQDVALRCDPISGHVSLFWYQQALGQGPEFLTYFQNEAQLDKSGLPSDRFFAERPEGSVSTLKIQRTQQEDSAVYLCASSLPGTVMNTEAFFGQGTRLTVV.

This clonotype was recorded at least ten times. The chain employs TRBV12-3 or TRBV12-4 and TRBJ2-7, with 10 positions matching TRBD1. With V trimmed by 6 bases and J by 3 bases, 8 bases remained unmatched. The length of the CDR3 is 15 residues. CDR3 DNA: TGTGCCAGCAGGCGGGGGACAGGGGACTACTACGAGCAGTACTTC. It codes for CASRRGTGDYYEQYF.

CDR3 protein: CAISAGTGVYEQYF. CDR3 DNA: TGTGCCATCAGTGCCGGGACAGGGGTCTACGAGCAGTACTTC. The chain has TRBV10-3 and TRBJ2-7; TRBD1 matches at 10 bases. Per the germline V gene, CDR1 is ENHRY and CDR2 is SYGVKD. This CDR3 is built from 14 residues. V dropped 4 bases and J dropped 3; count of bases not matched to a gene: 3.

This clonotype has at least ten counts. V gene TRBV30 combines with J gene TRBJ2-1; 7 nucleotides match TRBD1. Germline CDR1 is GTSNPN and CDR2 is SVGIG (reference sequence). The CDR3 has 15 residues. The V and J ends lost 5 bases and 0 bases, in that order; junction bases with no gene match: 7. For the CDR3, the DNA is TGTGCCTGGGGGGACAGCGAACCCTCCTACAATGAGCAGTTCTTC. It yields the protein CAWGDSEPSYNEQFF. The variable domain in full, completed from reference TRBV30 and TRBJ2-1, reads SQTIHQWPATLVQPVGSPLSLECTVEGTSNPNLYWYRQAAGRGLQLLFYSVGIGQISSEVPQNLSASRPQDRQFILSSKKLLLSDSGFYLCAWGDSEPSYNEQFFGPGTRLTVL.

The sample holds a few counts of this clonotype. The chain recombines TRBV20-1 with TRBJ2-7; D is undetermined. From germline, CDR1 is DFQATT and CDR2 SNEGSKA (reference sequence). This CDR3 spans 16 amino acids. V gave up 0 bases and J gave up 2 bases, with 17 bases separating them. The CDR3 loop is CSARDLKVPLTYEQYF. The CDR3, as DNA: TGCAGTGCTAGAGATCTGAAGGTCCCCCTCACCTACGAGCAGTACTTC.

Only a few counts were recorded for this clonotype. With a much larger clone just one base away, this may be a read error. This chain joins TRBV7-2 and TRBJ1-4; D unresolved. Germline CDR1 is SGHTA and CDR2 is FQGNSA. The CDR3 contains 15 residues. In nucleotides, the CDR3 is TGTGCCGGCAGCGTCGACCGCCACCCTAATGAAAAACTGTTTTTT. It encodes CAGSVDRHPNEKLFF.

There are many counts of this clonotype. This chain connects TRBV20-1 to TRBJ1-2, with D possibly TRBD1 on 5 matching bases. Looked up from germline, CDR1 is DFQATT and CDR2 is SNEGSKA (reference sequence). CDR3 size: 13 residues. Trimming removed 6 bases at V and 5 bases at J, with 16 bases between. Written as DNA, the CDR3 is TGCAGTGCAGACTACGGGACGGGTTATGGCTACACCTTC. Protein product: CSADYGTGYGYTF.

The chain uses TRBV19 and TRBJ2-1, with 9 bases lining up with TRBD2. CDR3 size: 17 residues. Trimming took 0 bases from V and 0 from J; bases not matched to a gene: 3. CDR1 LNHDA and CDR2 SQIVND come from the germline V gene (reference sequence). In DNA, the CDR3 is TGTGCCAGTAGTATAGATACGACTAGCGGCTCCTACAATGAGCAGTTCTTC. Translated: CASSIDTTSGSYNEQFF.